The source of this T cell receptor (beta chain) is a study of T-cell reconstitution after alpha-beta-depleted transplantation in children. The CDR3 has 14 residues. Germline V gene lookup returns CDR1 SGHVS and CDR2 FQNEAQ. J lost 6 bases, V lost 3 bases, and 6 bases had no gene match. A library of TCRbeta sequences, prepared with unique molecular identifiers, was generated. TCRdb passed the PCR reads through MiXCR, listing each CDR3 protein once. The repertoire holds over 550,000 distinct CDR3 sequences, with roughly a tenth as singletons. This clonotype was sampled from a human donor who donated a stem cell graft to a child with acute myeloid leukemia. V usage is TRBV7-8 and J usage is TRBJ2-7, with TRBD2 matching 9 bases. Sequencing used PBMCs from the stem cell graft donor, obtained from the stem cell graft. The CDR3 reads CASSFRLAVPEQYF. For the CDR3, the DNA is TGTGCCAGCAGCTTCAGACTAGCGGTCCCCGAGCAGTACTTC.